The present T cell receptor beta chain was sequenced within a study of vaccination and CD4 T cells after COVID-19. About the research overall: Six males and four females, two Hispanic, made up the convalescents.

The Oncomine TCR Beta short-read assay was applied to DNA of cultured CD4+ T cells. Investigators obtained genomic DNA by extraction from cultured CD4+ T cells. MiXCR was run by TCRdb on the PCR reads, yielding one entry per CDR3 protein. The sample lists 12,000 or so distinct CDR3 sequences, about 40% seen once, with approximately 16% in the top ten. Treatment of the sample: roughly nine-day PBMC culture with coronavirus spike peptide pools or control peptides (ViraFEST assay). One should note that the unexposed donor's CD4+ T cells were collected before the COVID-19 pandemic (2011-2018). For ViraFEST, peptide pools expanded antigen-specific T cells, after which the TCRs were sequenced. If enough cells were available, CD4+ T cells from unexposed donors were probed with SARS-CoV-2 S/N and four cold-coronavirus spikes. The CDR3 sequence is 20 residues long. V lost 4 bases and J lost 3, with 25 bases in between. Germline V gene data show CDR1 as MNHEY and CDR2 as SVGAGI.

Points on this clonotype: What it binds is unknown.

The sequenced material came from CD4+ T cells from blood, cultured in vitro. The clonotype originates from a human donor in good health. The genes are TRBV6-5 and TRBJ1-6, with D possibly TRBD1 on 5 matching bases. CDR3 in DNA: TGTGCCAGCAGTTCGACGGACACCTCATCTCGGAGCTTCTATAATTCACCCCTCCACTTT. Protein product: CASSSTDTSSRSFYNSPLHF.